This T cell receptor (beta chain) was retrieved from a study of cytomegalovirus exposure and HLA in healthy donors (dated by TCRdb to the late 2010s). Concerning the study at large: According to an earlier analysis of 587 of the donors, about 170 million T cells yielded some 120 million unique TCR beta sequences and more than 250 Gb of sequence data. The aim of the study was to test whether cataloging public T cell receptors could identify signatures of past pathogen exposure. Across 300 to 500 genotyped donors of the cohort, an average of approximately 240,000 unique TCR beta nucleotide sequences per donor were sequenced, and roughly a sixth of those sequences were non-productive. The study used immunosequencing to profile the T cell repertoires of 666 subjects and linked those repertoires to cytomegalovirus serostatus. About 280 gigabases of sequencing data and around 80 million unique TCR sequences made up an early release that covered under 750 HLA-typed donors. To predict cytomegalovirus infection status, the study brought together high-throughput TCR immunosequencing, statistical association of individual TCRs with disease status, and machine learning. Every repertoire in the discovery cohort had been generated on one and the same sequencing platform. Donor age, sex, ethnicity and CMV serostatus were compiled alongside the repertoire data. Besides the first cohort of roughly 660 subjects, a separate validation cohort made up of about 120 different subjects was used. The number of typed donors differed by locus: about 629-630 for A, B, C, DRB1 and DQB1; approximately 520 for DQA1; 606 for DPA1; and 400 to 480 for DPB1. A later analysis re-examined previously published TCR beta repertoires from more than 650 donors and added high-resolution HLA genotyping to investigate patterns of TCR occurrence. Class I and class II HLA loci were covered by the typing at four-digit resolution. About five DR-DQ haplotypes were treated as single units for association and clustering because of strong linkage in the cohort. Among the approximately 420 genotyped donors, around 81% belonged to the genetic ancestry cluster associated with self-reported Caucasian donors. An earlier analysis of about 600 of the donors used high-throughput TCR beta sequencing to judge whether each TCR beta V gene segment behaved as functional or pseudogenic. Rather than drawing on any new phenotypic data, the later analysis identified candidate immune exposures from TCR beta sequences and the way those sequences occurred across donors. Genome-wide SNP genotypes for about 65% of the roughly 670 donors were used in a later genetic analysis, which treated that subset as a discovery cohort. What the research found in general, with its limitations: Because the 87-base-pair reads could not distinguish some IMGT-functional V segments, including TRBV6-2 and TRBV6-3, those segments were excluded. Because HLA typing was unavailable for some donors at each locus, only the typed subset was used in association tests. CMV serostatus was the only immune exposure information available for the cohort. The classifier was reported to diagnose cytomegalovirus status with high specificity and sensitivity in both the original and validation cohorts. According to a later analysis, parvovirus B19, influenza, CMV and Epstein-Barr virus appeared linked to several top co-occurrence clusters. In a later analysis, HLA-associated TCR beta chains were found to be more clonally expanded and to have lower generation probabilities than equally common non-associated chains. According to the authors, the approach could potentially be generalized to other disease states and immunological phenotypes. Only TCR beta chains were sequenced in this cohort, and the absence of alpha or paired-chain data limited detectable features. According to a later analysis, TCR association rates differed among HLA loci, with DRB1 alleles showing the most associated TCRs and HLA-C alleles showing the fewest. While some public TCRs were present in many individuals, most TCR sequences turned up only very rarely across donors. In a later genetic analysis, fewer N-insertions in productive TCRs were reported among donors in an Asian-associated ancestry cluster than the roughly 700-donor mean. In a later analysis, about 17,000 TCR beta sequences were associated with specific HLA alleles at a false discovery rate of 0.05. Correlated functional status among segregating V segments might reflect linkage disequilibrium, but an unknown experimental factor could not be ruled out. Three of the identified cytomegalovirus-associated TCR beta chains were confirmed in vitro to be specific for cytomegalovirus antigens. Assigning TCR associations to individual alleles was difficult when HLA alleles, especially DR and DQ, strongly co-occurred. A further reported finding was that TCR beta sequences accurately predicted the HLA-A and HLA-B alleles for most subjects in the first cohort. An association between a missense DCLRE1C variant and V-gene and J-gene trimming of TCR beta chains was found in a later genetic analysis and replicated in an independent cohort. In an earlier analysis of approximately 590 of the donors, most TCR beta V segments appeared in productive rearrangements about 87% or about 30% of the time, broadly matching IMGT annotations. A total of fewer than 200 TCR beta chains were listed by the study as associated with cytomegalovirus. Sequencing depth was assumed to be roughly uniform across donors in the presence/absence analyses, though that assumption may not hold. Because counts were too low, fewer than 20 rarely observed V segments, including chromosome 9 orphons, were excluded from the earlier analysis of several hundred of the donors. A group of highly shared sequence variants was considered likely to be a technical artifact of the sequencing pipeline. A later analysis found that most CMV-associated TCR beta chains appeared HLA-restricted, with HLA associations seemingly driven largely by CMV exposure.

From its cysteine to its phenylalanine, the CDR3 spans 16 amino acids. Only the CDR3 part of the read is kept: 48 bases, read in frame from the first base. Sequences SGHNT (CDR1) and YYREEE (CDR2) are obtained from the germline V gene (reference sequence). Ends trimmed: V by 4 bases, J by 0 bases; bases unmatched to a gene: 9. Library preparation used the immunoSEQ multiplex PCR assay. For the multiplex PCR, a mixture combining 60 forward primers for TCR Vbeta segments and 13 reverse primers for TCR Jbeta segments was used. Amplification of the CDR3 region of rearranged TCR beta genes was performed with a multiplex PCR assay on genomic DNA. On the Illumina HiSeq System, the amplified TCR beta libraries were sequenced as 87-base-pair reads. Regarding the original processing steps: Across the roughly 670 repertoires, a later analysis counted 75 million to 90 million unique TCR beta chains, approximately 10 million of which were shared by at least two donors. Raw reads were error-corrected and collapsed into unique sequences with a nearest-neighbor algorithm that merged closely related sequences to remove PCR and sequencing errors. V, D and J gene segments were assigned by aligning CDR3 sequences to IMGT reference sequences. For a sequence to be retained, a match of at least six nucleotides was required to both a V gene segment and a J gene segment. A rearrangement was called productive if the CDR3 had no stop codons and remained in frame with V and J, and every other rearrangement was called non-productive. Following IMGT convention, CDR3 was defined as the stretch from the second conserved V-encoded cysteine up to the conserved J-encoded phenylalanine. The earlier analysis of about 590 of the donors excluded sequences that lacked an unambiguous match to a single V gene segment. In an earlier analysis of 587 of the donors, V segments were called functional above 56.7% productive rearrangements and were called segregating when the between-donor standard deviation exceeded 5%. A statistical classification framework was built for diagnosing cytomegalovirus status from the catalog of TCR beta chain sequences. In a later analysis, V and J genes were assigned by comparing TCR nucleotide sequences against IMGT/GENE-DB human TR gene sequences. In a later analysis, CDR3 sequences and most-parsimonious VDJ recombination scenarios were assigned using the TCRdist pipeline. In a later analysis, each TCR beta chain was defined by its CDR3 amino acid sequence together with its V-gene family, and reads lacking a unique V-gene family were excluded. To address suspected cross-contamination and a sequencing artifact, a later analysis removed 592 highly shared, low-generation-probability nucleotide sequences. In a later analysis, a clonal expansion index for each public chain was calculated from normalized within-repertoire ranks of inferred template counts. In a later analysis, generation probabilities were computed using a VDJ recombination model fitted to out-of-frame rearrangements, and the results were checked against IGoR. Hypergeometric tests were used in a later analysis to score TCR-TCR, TCR-HLA and TCR-CMV co-occurrence, with a repertoire-size bias correction applied to the TCR pairs. False discovery rates were estimated in a later analysis by permuting HLA or CMV assignments 20 times. A later analysis grouped co-occurring TCRs with DBSCAN, adding TCRdist sequence similarity when clustering within HLA-allele-positive subsets. Repertoires with fewer than 30,000 or more than 120,000 public chains, plus five repertoires with anomalous nucleotide sharing, were excluded from co-occurrence clustering. The table was pulled from immuneACCESS by TCRdb, which kept in-frame rearrangements only. Such tables lose some clones; where checked, under half of the loss comes from unresolved V genes, and the rest has no known cause. The D gene and trimming were derived from the DNA, and the V and J assignments and clone size from that table. Per the sample table, the count is about 100,000 clones. The leading ten clones occupy about 5.9% of the sample.

The cohort was made up of around 720 healthy bone marrow donors. At the time of sampling, every cohort member was nominally healthy, though immune exposures that went unrecorded were likely present. The donor was CMV seropositive and belonged to the group of around 300 seropositive cohort members. Each donor provided a peripheral blood sample, and peripheral blood mononuclear cells were used for TCR beta sequencing. The Qiagen DNeasy Blood Extraction Kit was used to extract genomic DNA from the blood cell samples. About this clone: Its cognate antigen has yet to be identified.

Sequenced: PBMCs. This sequence was found in a girl between 10 and 17 years old in good health and CMV-seropositive. The chain uses TRBV5-4 and TRBJ2-5; TRBD1 aligns with 7 central bases. CDR3 loop: CASSPKGQSYQETQYF. The nucleotide sequence reads as follows: TGTGCCAGCAGCCCTAAGGGACAGTCTTACCAAGAGACCCAGTACTTC.